The rows below give T cell receptor beta chains drawn from one sample of a study of response to subunit inactivated influenza vaccine. TCRdb redid the calling of the RT-PCR reads with MiXCR, one entry per CDR3 protein. The repertoire includes about 540,000 distinct CDR3 sequences, 20% to 25% of them detected once, and 2.5% to 3% sits in the top ten. This same sample was also part of a study on T cells expressing NK-cell markers.

Material: CD4+ T cells sorted from PBMCs, obtained 12 days after vaccination. Source of these receptors: a man aged 45-65 years who received an inactivated influenza vaccine. Both conserved end residues are part of each CDR3. Each record gives: CDR3 length, D gene, J gene, clone size, V gene, CDR3 protein, CDR3 DNA. D genes are given only for firm matches. Only some rows state a clone size, as once, few, many or a class for expanded clones.

13 NA TRBJ2-5 few TRBV29-1 CSGTGAGAETQYF TGCAGCGGGACCGGGGCTGGGGCAGAGACCCAGTACTTC
16 TRBD1 TRBJ1-4 NA TRBV4-2 CASSHDRVWDNEKLFF TGTGCCAGCAGCCATGACAGGGTTTGGGATAATGAAAAACTGTTTTTT
13 NA TRBJ2-2 NA TRBV5-1 CASTGANTGELFF TGCGCCAGCACCGGGGCCAACACCGGGGAGCTGTTTTTT
12 NA TRBJ2-1 many TRBV20-1 CSATRSGNEQFF TGCAGTGCTACTCGGAGTGGCAATGAGCAGTTCTTC
14 NA TRBJ2-3 NA TRBV6-5 CASSYSVDSDTQYF TGTGCCAGCAGTTACTCAGTAGACTCAGATACGCAGTATTTT
13 NA TRBJ2-5 few TRBV10-2 CASKNRVQETQYF TGCGCCAGCAAGAACAGGGTCCAAGAGACCCAGTACTTC
15 TRBD1 TRBJ2-2 NA TRBV2 CASRGGQGSSGVLFF TGTGCCAGCAGAGGGGGACAGGGATCCTCCGGGGTGCTGTTTTTT
14 NA TRBJ2-5 NA TRBV10-3 CAISESMGQETQYF TGTGCCATCAGTGAGTCGATGGGGCAAGAGACCCAGTACTTC
12 NA TRBJ1-5 many TRBV12-3/TRBV12-4 CASSLGNQPQHF TGTGCCAGCAGTTTGGGGAATCAGCCCCAGCATTTT
13 NA TRBJ1-5 NA TRBV20-1 CSAPVEGIEPQHF TGCAGTGCCCCGGTGGAGGGTATAGAGCCCCAGCATTTT
14 NA TRBJ1-2 NA TRBV4-3 CASSQDRGPYGYTF TGCGCCAGCAGCCAAGATCGAGGGCCCTATGGCTACACCTTC
14 TRBD1 TRBJ2-1 few TRBV11-2 CASMRDRVNNEQFF TGTGCCAGCATGAGGGACAGGGTCAACAATGAGCAGTTCTTC
16 NA TRBJ2-2 NA TRBV20-1 CSARDPRIGFTGELFF TGCAGTGCTAGAGACCCAAGAATAGGGTTCACCGGGGAGCTGTTTTTT
14 NA TRBJ1-5 few TRBV6-1 CASRMGGSNQPQHF TGTGCCAGCAGGATGGGAGGAAGCAATCAGCCCCAGCATTTT
15 NA TRBJ1-6 NA TRBV2 CASSEGGPSNSPLHF TGTGCCAGCAGTGAAGGGGGGCCTTCGAATTCACCCCTCCACTTT
16 NA TRBJ2-7 few TRBV12-3/TRBV12-4 CASRKGITWSSYEQYF TGTGCCAGCCGTAAGGGTATAACGTGGAGCTCCTACGAGCAGTACTTC
15 NA TRBJ2-3 few TRBV20-1 CSAPGRTTDLDTQYF TGCAGTGCCCCGGGACGAACTACCGACCTTGATACGCAGTATTTT
14 NA TRBJ1-4 many TRBV12-3/TRBV12-4 CASSPTGGNEKLFF TGTGCCAGCAGCCCGACGGGCGGGAATGAAAAACTGTTTTTT
16 TRBD1 TRBJ2-1 NA TRBV10-3 CAISESTWDSHNEQFF TGTGCCATCAGTGAGTCGACTTGGGACAGTCACAATGAGCAGTTCTTC
14 NA TRBJ2-2 few TRBV6-2/TRBV6-3 CASSIQGTIGELFF TGTGCCAGCAGTATACAGGGTACCATCGGGGAGCTGTTTTTT
16 TRBD1 TRBJ2-7 few TRBV6-1 CASSMQFGRGLYEQYF TGTGCCAGCAGTATGCAATTCGGCAGGGGGCTCTACGAGCAGTACTTC
14 NA TRBJ1-5 NA TRBV6-2/TRBV6-3 CASSYYRGNQPQHF TGTGCCAGCAGTTATTACAGGGGCAATCAGCCCCAGCATTTT
14 NA TRBJ2-7 NA TRBV11-1 CASSLGSQGGEQYF TGTGCCAGCAGCTTAGGATCACAGGGAGGCGAGCAGTACTTC
15 TRBD1 TRBJ2-1 few TRBV12-3/TRBV12-4 CASSLGTGVRDEQFF TGTGCCAGCAGTCTAGGGACAGGGGTAAGGGATGAGCAGTTCTTC
14 NA TRBJ2-5 NA TRBV6-5 CASSYSDRSETQYF TGTGCCAGCAGTTACAGCGACAGATCAGAGACCCAGTACTTC
15 TRBD2 TRBJ2-1 NA TRBV20-1 CSARNSGRIYNEQFF TGCAGTGCTAGAAATAGCGGGAGGATCTACAATGAGCAGTTCTTC
13 NA TRBJ2-4 NA TRBV20-1 CSAPWVAKNIQYF TGCAGTGCCCCGTGGGTGGCCAAAAACATTCAGTACTTC
14 NA TRBJ2-1 few TRBV20-1 CSAEVGRAGNEQFF TGCAGTGCTGAGGTCGGCAGGGCCGGCAATGAGCAGTTCTTC
14 NA TRBJ2-1 few TRBV2 CASSNSIRANEQFF TGTGCCAGCAGCAATTCGATCAGGGCGAATGAGCAGTTCTTC
13 TRBD2 TRBJ2-7 few TRBV6-2/TRBV6-3 CASSRGEINEQYF TGTGCCAGCAGCCGGGGGGAGATCAACGAGCAGTACTTC
15 NA TRBJ2-1 NA TRBV15 CATSRDAGTYNEQFF TGTGCCACCAGCAGAGATGCGGGAACCTACAATGAGCAGTTCTTC
14 TRBD1 TRBJ1-5 once TRBV6-2/TRBV6-3 CASSWDRRNQPQHF TGTGCCAGCAGTTGGGACAGAAGAAATCAGCCCCAGCATTTT
13 TRBD1 TRBJ2-2 few TRBV29-1 CSISRGYTGELFF TGCAGCATATCCAGGGGGTACACCGGGGAGCTGTTTTTT
14 TRBD2 TRBJ2-1 few TRBV18 CASSVSSGRDEQFF TGTGCCAGCTCAGTTTCTAGCGGAAGGGATGAGCAGTTCTTC
15 NA TRBJ2-1 NA TRBV12-3/TRBV12-4 CASSLGGLNYNEQFF TGTGCCAGCAGTTTAGGGGGGCTTAACTACAATGAGCAGTTCTTC
16 TRBD1 TRBJ1-5 NA TRBV4-2 CASSQGVQGSNQPQHF TGTGCCAGCAGCCAAGGTGTACAGGGGTCCAATCAGCCCCAGCATTTT
14 TRBD1 TRBJ2-5 NA TRBV5-1 CASSLVRTGETQYF TGCGCCAGCAGTCTTGTCAGGACAGGAGAGACCCAGTACTTC
15 NA TRBJ2-5 NA TRBV10-3 CAISDRIVGAQTQYF TGTGCCATCAGTGATCGGATAGTTGGGGCGCAGACCCAGTACTTC
14 NA TRBJ2-3 NA TRBV29-1 CSVERRQARRGQYF TGCAGCGTTGAAAGGCGGCAAGCGCGGCGGGGGCAGTATTTT
14 NA TRBJ1-2 NA TRBV6-2/TRBV6-3 CASSKQDSPSGYTF TGTGCCAGCAGTAAACAGGATTCCCCTTCTGGCTACACCTTC
16 TRBD1 TRBJ2-3 many TRBV5-1 CASSKATGGSTDTQYF TGCGCCAGCAGTAAAGCGACAGGGGGAAGCACAGATACGCAGTATTTT
12 NA TRBJ2-1 few TRBV12-3/TRBV12-4 CASNKLGGVGFF TGTGCCAGCAACAAACTTGGGGGCGTAGGGTTCTTC
16 NA TRBJ1-1 many TRBV14 CASSQIGGDGRGEAFF TGTGCCAGCAGCCAGATCGGGGGCGATGGGCGCGGTGAAGCTTTCTTT
17 TRBD1 TRBJ2-2 few TRBV27 CASSSLGQGAVTGELFF TGTGCCAGCAGTTCGCTGGGACAGGGGGCAGTCACCGGGGAGCTGTTTTTT
16 NA TRBJ2-1 NA TRBV7-8 CASSRPRVAAYNEQFF TGTGCCAGCAGCCGACCCCGGGTGGCAGCCTACAATGAGCAGTTCTTC
15 TRBD2 TRBJ2-5 NA TRBV12-3/TRBV12-4 CASSPRGSRGGTQYF TGTGCCAGCAGTCCTCGGGGGAGCCGGGGGGGGACCCAGTACTTC
12 NA TRBJ2-1 NA TRBV11-3 CASSSDGDKQFF TGTGCCAGCAGCTCCGACGGGGACAAGCAGTTCTTC
16 NA TRBJ2-7 NA TRBV6-5 CASSYSFRGQTYEQYF TGTGCCAGCAGTTACTCGTTCCGGGGGCAAACCTACGAGCAGTACTTC
13 NA TRBJ2-3 NA TRBV20-1 CSADSGYTDTQYF TGCAGTGCTGACAGTGGTTACACAGATACGCAGTATTTT
19 TRBD2 TRBJ2-3 NA TRBV28 CASSLFWTSGRAGADTQYF TGTGCCAGCAGTTTATTTTGGACTAGCGGGAGGGCCGGCGCAGATACGCAGTATTTT
15 NA TRBJ1-2 NA TRBV3-1 CASSQAGGGFYGYTF TGTGCCAGCAGCCAAGCGGGGGGGGGTTTCTATGGCTACACCTTC
14 NA TRBJ2-1 NA TRBV12-3/TRBV12-4 CASSIPGLLNEQFF TGTGCCAGCAGTATTCCGGGCCTCTTGAATGAGCAGTTCTTC
17 NA TRBJ1-3 NA TRBV4-3 CASSQAERIFSGNTIYF TGCGCCAGCAGCCAAGCCGAACGGATATTCTCTGGAAACACCATATATTTT
16 TRBD2 TRBJ2-1 NA TRBV9 CASSVGASGRTLEQFF TGTGCCAGCAGCGTAGGGGCTAGCGGGAGGACTTTGGAGCAGTTCTTC
15 NA TRBJ2-1 few TRBV6-5 CASSYLPGGGSEQFF TGTGCCAGCAGTTACCTCCCAGGGGGAGGGAGTGAGCAGTTCTTC